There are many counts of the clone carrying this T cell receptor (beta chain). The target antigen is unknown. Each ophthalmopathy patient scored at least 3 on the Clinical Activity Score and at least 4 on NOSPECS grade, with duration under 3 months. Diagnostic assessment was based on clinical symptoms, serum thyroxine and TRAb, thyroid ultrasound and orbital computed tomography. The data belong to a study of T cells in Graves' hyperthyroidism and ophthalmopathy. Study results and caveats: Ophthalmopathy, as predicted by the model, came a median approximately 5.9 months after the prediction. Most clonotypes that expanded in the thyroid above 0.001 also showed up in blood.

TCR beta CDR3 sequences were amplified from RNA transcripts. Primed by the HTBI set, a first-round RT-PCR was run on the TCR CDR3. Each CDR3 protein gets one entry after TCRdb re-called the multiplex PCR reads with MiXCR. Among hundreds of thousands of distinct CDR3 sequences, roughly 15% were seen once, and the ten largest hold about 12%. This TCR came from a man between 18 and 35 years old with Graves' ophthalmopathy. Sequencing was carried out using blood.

CDR3 in amino acids: CASASPPGTDTQYF. The CDR3 DNA reads TGTGCCAGCGCGAGTCCTCCTGGCACAGATACGCAGTATTTT. The chain carries TRBV2 and TRBJ2-3, with D uncertain. Trimming cost V 8 bases and J 1 base, with 13 bases left between them. This CDR3 comprises 14 residues. CDR1 SNHLY and CDR2 FYNNEI come from the germline V gene.